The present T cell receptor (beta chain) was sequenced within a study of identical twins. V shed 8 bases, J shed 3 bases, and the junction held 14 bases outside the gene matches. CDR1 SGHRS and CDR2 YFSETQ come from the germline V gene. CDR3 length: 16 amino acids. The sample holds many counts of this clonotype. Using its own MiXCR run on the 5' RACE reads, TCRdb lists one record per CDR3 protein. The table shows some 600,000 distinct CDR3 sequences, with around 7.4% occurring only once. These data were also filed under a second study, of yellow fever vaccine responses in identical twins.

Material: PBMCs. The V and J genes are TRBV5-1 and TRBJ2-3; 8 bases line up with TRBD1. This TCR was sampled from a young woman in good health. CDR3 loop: CARPAGGCDGTDTQYF. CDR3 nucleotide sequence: TGCGCCAGACCCGCAGGGGGCTGTGATGGTACAGATACGCAGTATTTT.